Listed here are 17 T cell receptor beta chains from one sample, sequenced in a study of shared clonotypes between healthy human individuals. Method: immunoSEQ multiplex PCR; TCRdb's copy keeps in-frame clones and lacks some. The sample consists of hundreds of thousands of clones, roughly 80% of them appearing once. The sample comprised PBMCs. Receptors were obtained from a woman aged 40-49 years in good health. Some clones in this sample may be carry-over from other donors' samples.

The rearrangement uses TRBV11-2 and TRBJ2-1; no clear D. CDR3 size: 17 residues. CDR1 is SGHAT, CDR2 FQNNGV, per germline. The ends were cut back, 0 bases at V and 1 base at J, with 13 bases in the middle. CDR3 in amino acids: CASSLDLGRRSYNEQFF. The CDR3 region has the DNA TGTGCCAGCAGCTTAGATCTCGGCAGGCGATCCTACAATGAGCAGTTCTTC.

The V call is TRBV7-6, the J call TRBJ1-3; TRBD1 aligns across 7 bases. The CDR3 contains 16 residues. CDR1 and CDR2 from the germline V gene are SGHVS and FNYEAQ. Trimming at V came to 2 bases and at J to 3 bases, leaving 7 bases not matched to a gene. As DNA, the CDR3 is TGTGCCAGCAGCTTATCCCTGACAGGGTTTGGAAACACCATATATTTT. Translated: CASSLSLTGFGNTIYF. Supplemented by reference TRBV7-6 and TRBJ1-3, the full variable domain reads GAGVSQSPRYKVTKRGQDVALRCDPISGHVSLYWYRQALGQGPEFLTYFNYEAQQDKSGLPNDRFSAERPEGSISTLTIQRTEQRDSAMYRCASSLSLTGFGNTIYFGEGSWLTVV.

Comments on this clone: Additional DNA sequences in this sample encode the identical CDR3. This chain joins TRBV7-2 and TRBJ2-1, with 7 bases fitting TRBD2. This CDR3 is 13 amino acids long. Losses at the gene ends were 5 bases for V and 10 bases for J; bases not matched to a gene: 8. Germline V CDR1 and CDR2: SGHTA, FQGNSA. The CDR3 sequence is CASSLGLGGEQFF. CDR3 in DNA: TGTGCCAGCAGCCTCGGACTAGGTGGGGAGCAGTTCTTC.

In its sample, this clone was seen once. The chain uses TRBV28 and TRBJ2-7, with D uncertain. The CDR3 is 12 amino acids. Germline values: CDR1 MDHEN, CDR2 SYDVKM. Trimming took off 3 bases at V and 1 base at J, with 4 bases between the two ends. The CDR3 reads CASSFQSYEQYF. The CDR3 DNA sequence: TGTGCCAGCAGTTTTCAGTCCTACGAGCAGTACTTC.

The rearrangement uses TRBV11-2 and TRBJ2-1; D may be TRBD2 (5 bases). Germline CDR1 reads SGHAT; CDR2 reads FQNNGV. The CDR3 has 16 residues. The V end lost 6 bases, the J end lost 8 bases, and 23 bases lay between the germline ends. CDR3 bases: TGTGCCAGCAGTATAACCAGAACGGGGAATTGGGATGAGCAGTTCTTC. It yields the protein CASSITRTGNWDEQFF.

The chain employs TRBV7-9 and TRBJ1-2; TRBD1 agrees at 7 bases. The germline CDR1 and CDR2 sequences are SEHNR and FQNEAQ (reference sequence). The V and J ends lost 5 bases and 5 bases, in that order; junction bases with no gene match: 11. This CDR3 is built from 15 residues. The CDR3 reads CASSPGTVSGYGYTF. The CDR3 DNA reads as TGTGCCAGCAGCCCAGGGACAGTGTCTGGTTATGGCTACACCTTC. Looking up the rest from reference TRBV7-9 and TRBJ1-2 gives the full variable domain: DTGVSQNPRHKITKRGQNVTFRCDPISEHNRLYWYRQTLGQGPEFLTYFQNEAQLEKSRLLSDRFSAERPKGSFSTLEIQRTEQGDSAMYLCASSPGTVSGYGYTFGSGTRLTVV.

The chain joins TRBV15 to TRBJ1-5; 7 nucleotides align to TRBD1. J lost 5 bases, V lost 4 bases, and 8 bases had no gene match. This CDR3 has 15 amino acids. The V gene's germline CDR1 is LNHNV and CDR2 YYDKDF (reference sequence). CDR3 nucleotide sequence: TGTGCCACCAGCAAGGGACAGTCAGTGCATCAGCCCCAGCATTTT. It is translated as CATSKGQSVHQPQHF.

A note on this clone: This likely stems from a read error, as it lies one base from a far larger clone. At the DNA level, this CDR3 is encoded by other sequences in the same sample as well. This chain links TRBV30 with TRBJ1-2; 8 bases match TRBD1. Germline V gene sequence: CDR1 GTSNPN, CDR2 SVGIG (reference sequence). This CDR3 is 13 amino acids long. CDR3 protein: CAWSADRVKGYIF. For the CDR3, the DNA is TGTGCCTGGAGTGCGGACAGGGTAAAAGGCTACATCTTC. Full variable domain (missing parts from reference TRBV30 and TRBJ1-2): SQTIHQWPATLVQPVGSPLSLECTVEGTSNPNLYWYRQAAGRGLQLLFYSVGIGQISSEVPQNLSASRPQDRQFILSSKKLLLSDSGFYLCAWSADRVKGYIFGSGTRLTVV.

This chain connects TRBV5-6 to TRBJ2-2; 10 bases fit TRBD1. The germline V gene encodes CDR1 SGHDT and CDR2 YYEEEE. The CDR3 covers 18 residues. Trimming cost V 4 bases and J 7 bases; bases outside gene matches: 16. DNA for the CDR3: TGTGCCAGCAGCCCACCCTTTGCCGACAGGGGGCTCTTCGGGGAGCTGTTTTTT. Translated: CASSPPFADRGLFGELFF. Complete variable domain (other parts from reference TRBV5-6 and TRBJ2-2): DAGVTQSPTHLIKTRGQQVTLRCSPKSGHDTVSWYQQALGQGPQFIFQYYEEEERQRGNFPDRFSGHQFPNYSSELNVNALLLGDSALYLCASSPPFADRGLFGELFFGEGSRLTVL.

This chain links TRBV7-9 with TRBJ2-3, with D hard to call. Trimming took 5 bases from V and 0 from J, leaving 12 bases between them. CDR1 is SEHNR, CDR2 FQNEAQ, per germline (reference sequence). This CDR3 spans 15 amino acids. The CDR3 DNA sequence: TGTGCCAGCAGCACCGACGGTACTAGCACAGATACGCAGTATTTT. It translates to CASSTDGTSTDTQYF.

This clone appeared a few times. V is TRBV9 and J is TRBJ2-3; no firm D call. The germline V gene has CDR1 SGDLS and CDR2 YYNGEE. CDR3 length: 15 residues. V was shortened by 4 bases and J by 3 bases, with 15 bases between the two germline ends. The CDR3 protein is CASSLSYSWTDTQYF. CDR3 in DNA: TGTGCCAGCAGCCTGTCGTATAGCTGGACAGATACGCAGTATTTT.

The J gene is TRBJ1-5, the V gene TRBV7-9; D remains ambiguous. The ends were cut back, 3 bases at V and 5 bases at J, with 14 bases in the middle. The CDR3 spans 15 residues. CDR1 SEHNR and CDR2 FQNEAQ come from the germline V gene (reference sequence). For the CDR3, the DNA is TGTGCCAGCAGCTTGGAGGGTACAGACGATCAGCCCCAGCATTTT. This translates into CASSLEGTDDQPQHF.

The V call is TRBV28, the J call TRBJ2-2, with D maybe TRBD2 (6 bases). CDR1 and CDR2 from the germline V gene are MDHEN and SYDVKM. The CDR3 is 14 residues long. Deletions cut 6 bases from V and 4 bases from J, with 12 bases between. This CDR3 reads CASSTGLPTGELFF. CDR3 DNA: TGTGCCAGCAGCACGGGACTTCCCACCGGGGAGCTGTTTTTT.

This clone appeared a few times. The chain employs TRBV7-9 and TRBJ2-1, with 7 bases that match TRBD1. Trimming cost V 5 bases and J 5 bases; bases outside gene matches: 9. The CDR3 totals 15 residues. Germline CDR1 and CDR2: SEHNR and FQNEAQ (reference sequence). The CDR3 sequence is CASSARGQLNNEQFF. Written as DNA, the CDR3 is TGTGCCAGCAGCGCGAGGGGGCAACTAAACAATGAGCAGTTCTTC.

A remark on this clone: The same CDR3 arises from other DNA sequences in this sample as well. The chain joins TRBV5-4 to TRBJ1-3; D unclear. V was pared by 0 bases and J by 0 bases, with 4 bases between. The CDR3 sequence is 14 residues long. CDR1 is SGHNT and CDR2 is YYREEE in the germline V gene (reference sequence). As DNA, the CDR3 is TGTGCCAGCAGCTTGGGAAACTCTGGAAACACCATATATTTT. It encodes CASSLGNSGNTIYF. The full variable domain, in which reference TRBV5-4 and TRBJ1-3 provide the parts outside the CDR3, is ETGVTQSPTHLIKTRGQQVTLRCSSQSGHNTVSWYQQALGQGPQFIFQYYREEENGRGNFPPRFSGLQFPNYSSELNVNALELDDSALYLCASSLGNSGNTIYFGEGSWLTVV.

This sequence joins TRBV5-1 and TRBJ2-7, with D unclear. This CDR3 comprises 14 residues. Trimming took 1 base from V and 2 from J, leaving 10 bases between them. Per germline, CDR1 SGHRS and CDR2 YFSETQ. The CDR3 spells CASSLFQLPYEQYF. The CDR3 DNA follows: TGCGCCAGCAGCTTGTTTCAGTTACCCTACGAGCAGTACTTC.

Ten or more counts support this clone. Other nucleotide sequences in the sample specify the same CDR3. The rearrangement joins TRBV19 to TRBJ1-4; maybe TRBD1 (5 bases). Trimming pared 3 bases from V and 5 bases from J, leaving 7 bases between. The CDR3 loop spans 13 amino acids. From germline, CDR1 is LNHDA and CDR2 SQIVND (reference sequence). The CDR3 bases are TGTGCCAGTAGTATTGGGGCGAATGAAAAACTGTTTTTT. It encodes CASSIGANEKLFF.